This TCR beta chain was documented in a study of cytomegalovirus exposure and HLA in healthy donors. Study-wide context: Prior work identified some 120 million unique TCR beta sequences in roughly 180 million T cells.

Whereas donors were nominally healthy upon sampling, unrecorded immune exposures were probable. The study, taken as a whole, reports: There were reportedly fewer N-insertions in an Asian-associated ancestry cluster than the roughly 700-donor mean, in a later analysis. In a later analysis, DRB1 alleles had the most associated TCRs; HLA-C alleles the fewest.

PCR employed 60 Vbeta and 13 Jbeta primers. Assay used: immunoSEQ multiplex PCR; TCRdb lists only in-frame clones, some missing. Seen here are 70,000 to 85,000 clones, approximately 60% observed once, and the top ten hold 4% to 5.5%. CDR1 and CDR2 (germline): SGHDT, YYEEEE. The length of the CDR3 is 14 residues. Trimming cost V 0 bases and J 4 bases, with 10 bases left between them. As concerns this clone: Its antigen remains unidentified.

The genes are TRBV5-6 and TRBJ2-5, with TRBD1 as a possible D gene (5 bases). The TCR was taken from a male donor in good health and CMV-seropositive. The sample was PBMCs. As DNA, the CDR3 is TGTGCCAGCAGCTTGGTCAAGGGGATAGAGACCCAGTACTTC. Protein sequence: CASSLVKGIETQYF.